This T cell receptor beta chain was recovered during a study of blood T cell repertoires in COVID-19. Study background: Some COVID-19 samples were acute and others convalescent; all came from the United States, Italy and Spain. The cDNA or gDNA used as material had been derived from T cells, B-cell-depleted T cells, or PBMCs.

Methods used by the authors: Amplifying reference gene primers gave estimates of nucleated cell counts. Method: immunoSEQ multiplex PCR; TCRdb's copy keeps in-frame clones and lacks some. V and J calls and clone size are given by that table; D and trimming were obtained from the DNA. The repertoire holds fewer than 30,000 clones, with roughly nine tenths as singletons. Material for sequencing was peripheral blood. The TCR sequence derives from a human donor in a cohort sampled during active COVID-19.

For the CDR3, the DNA is TGTGCCAGCAGCTTTCGGTCAGGGGGCGTCACCGGGGAGCTGTTTTTT. Its translation is CASSFRSGGVTGELFF. The chain has TRBV5-6 and TRBJ2-2; 8 positions match TRBD1. Germline V CDR1 and CDR2: SGHDT, YYEEEE. V was pared by 2 bases and J by 4 bases, with 7 bases of the junction left unmatched. The CDR3 spans 16 residues.